This T cell receptor beta chain was found in a study of CD8+CD57+ T cells in acquired aplastic anemia. Genomic DNA constituted the template upon which TCR beta VDJ and CDR3 profiling was performed. TCRdb reprocessed the reads via MiXCR and lists one record per CDR3 protein. The sample includes approximately 130,000 distinct CDR3 sequences, around 41% of them seen just once. This clonotype turned up a few times. This clonotype was sampled from a human donor in good health, serving as a control. The sequencing sample was made of sorted CD4+, CD8+, or CD8+CD57+ T cells (not recorded which) from PBMCs.

The CDR3 nucleotides are TGTGCCACCAGCCGCCCCGAGGTAGATACGCAGTATTTT. Translating gives CATSRPEVDTQYF. V is TRBV15 and J is TRBJ2-3, with D unresolved. CDR3 size: 13 residues. Trimming left V 5 bases short and J 5 bases short, with 11 bases between. The germline CDR1 and CDR2 sequences are LNHNV and YYDKDF (reference sequence).